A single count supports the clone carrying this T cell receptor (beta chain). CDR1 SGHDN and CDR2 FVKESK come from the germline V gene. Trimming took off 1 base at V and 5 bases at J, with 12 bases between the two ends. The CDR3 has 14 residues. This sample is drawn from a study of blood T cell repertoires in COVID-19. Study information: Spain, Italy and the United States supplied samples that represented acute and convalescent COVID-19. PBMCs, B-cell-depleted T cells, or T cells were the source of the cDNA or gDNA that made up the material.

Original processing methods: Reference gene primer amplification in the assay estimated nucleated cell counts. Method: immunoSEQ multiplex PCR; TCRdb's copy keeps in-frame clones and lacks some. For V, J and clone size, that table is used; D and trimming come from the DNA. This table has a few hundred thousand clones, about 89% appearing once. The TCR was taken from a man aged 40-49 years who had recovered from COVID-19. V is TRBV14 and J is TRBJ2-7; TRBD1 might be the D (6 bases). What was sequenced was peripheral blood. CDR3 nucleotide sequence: TGTGCCAGCAGCCAAGGAGACAGGTTCCACGAGCAGTACTTC. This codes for CASSQGDRFHEQYF.